The 22 T cell receptor beta chains in this list originate from one sample, sequenced in a study of blood T cell repertoires in COVID-19. Measured with immunoSEQ multiplex PCR; TCRdb has only the in-frame clones, and not every one. Among fewer than 450,000 clones listed, around 88% were seen once. Material for sequencing was peripheral blood. The source is a woman between 50 and 59 years old with COVID-19, enrolled during active disease.

The chain links TRBV20-1 to TRBJ2-3; TRBD2 agrees at 10 bases. V shed 3 bases and J 2 bases; nucleotides not matched to a gene: 11. Germline CDR1 DFQATT, CDR2 SNEGSKA (reference sequence). The CDR3 contains 17 residues. CDR3 sequence reads: CSASPSGGALPTDTQYF. CDR3 nucleotide sequence: TGCAGTGCTAGTCCCAGCGGGGGGGCCTTGCCCACAGATACGCAGTATTTT.

This chain links TRBV19 with TRBJ1-4; 11 nucleotides line up with TRBD1. The CDR3 is 15 residues long. Per germline, CDR1 LNHDA and CDR2 SQIVND (reference sequence). The V segment lost 7 bases and the J segment 8 bases; nucleotides outside the gene matches: 9. CDR3 sequence: CASTGQGARREKLFF. The CDR3 bases are TGTGCCAGTACTGGACAGGGGGCGCGAAGAGAAAAACTGTTTTTT.

The chain uses TRBV18 and TRBJ2-2; 9 nucleotides agree with TRBD1. Per germline, CDR1 KGHSH and CDR2 LQKENI. The ends lost 3 bases at V and 5 bases at J; junction bases unmatched: 4. CDR3 length: 15 residues. In nucleotides, the CDR3 is TGTGCCAGCTCACCCCGACAGGGGGTTACCGGGGAGCTGTTTTTT. It yields the protein CASSPRQGVTGELFF.

The CDR3 protein is CASSNGTSTFHEQYF. The CDR3 region has the DNA TGTGCCAGCAGTAACGGGACTAGTACTTTCCACGAGCAGTACTTC. The gene calls are TRBV7-8 and TRBJ2-7; 8 bases are shared with TRBD2. J gave up 5 bases and V 6 bases, and 12 bases lay outside the gene matches. The CDR3 is made up of 15 amino acids. Per germline, CDR1 SGHVS and CDR2 FQNEAQ.

The chain recombines TRBV2 with TRBJ1-1; a possible D gene is TRBD1 (5 bases). From germline, CDR1 is SNHLY and CDR2 FYNNEI. Between the trimmed V and J ends, which lost 6 bases and 0 bases, there was a span of 11 bases. The CDR3 contains 14 residues. The CDR3: CASRVDSLNTEAFF. Written as DNA, the CDR3 is TGTGCCAGCAGGGTTGACAGTTTGAACACTGAAGCTTTCTTT.

The rearrangement uses TRBV11-3 and TRBJ2-5; 7 bases map to TRBD2. Per germline, CDR1 SGHNT and CDR2 YENEEA. The CDR3 spans 12 residues. The V gene end was trimmed by 5 bases and the J gene end by 3 bases; junction bases not matched to a gene: 0. As DNA, the CDR3 is TGTGCCAGCAGCCGGGAGGAAGAGACCCAGTACTTC. This codes for CASSREEETQYF. The full variable domain, rest sourced from reference TRBV11-3 and TRBJ2-5, is EAGVVQSPRYKIIEKKQPVAFWCNPISGHNTLYWYLQNLGQGPELLIRYENEEAVDDSQLPKDRFSAERLKGVDSTLKIQPAELGDSAVYLCASSREEETQYFGPGTRLLVL.

The rearrangement links TRBV2 to TRBJ1-1, with D possibly being TRBD1 (6 bases). Deletions cut 6 bases from V and 0 bases from J, with 11 bases between. The CDR3 length is 14 residues. The germline V gene has CDR1 SNHLY and CDR2 FYNNEI. The CDR3 nucleotides are TGTGCCAGCAGGAAGGACAGAGTGAACACTGAAGCTTTCTTT. Translating it yields CASRKDRVNTEAFF. The whole variable domain, remainder taken from reference TRBV2 and TRBJ1-1, is EPEVTQTPSHQVTQMGQEVILRCVPISNHLYFYWYRQILGQKVEFLVSFYNNEISEKSEIFDDQFSVERPDGSNFTLKIRSTKLEDSAMYFCASRKDRVNTEAFFGQGTRLTVV.

This chain uses TRBV12-3 or TRBV12-4 with TRBJ2-1, with D tentatively TRBD1 (5 bases). The CDR3 runs 12 residues. V gave up 5 bases and J gave up 10 bases, with 12 bases separating them. The CDR3 DNA reads as TGTGCCAGCAGTCCCGATAGGGGCGAGCAGTTCTTC. Translation gives CASSPDRGEQFF.

The V gene is TRBV28, the J gene TRBJ2-7; TRBD1 agrees at 9 bases. Trimming at V came to 6 bases and at J to 1 base, leaving 7 bases not matched to a gene. There are 15 residues in the CDR3. The germline CDR1 and CDR2 sequences are MDHEN and SYDVKM. CDR3: CASSPPGQGSYEQYF. CDR3 nucleotide sequence: TGTGCCAGCAGCCCTCCAGGACAGGGGTCCTACGAGCAGTACTTC. The full variable domain, completed using reference TRBV28 and TRBJ2-7, is DVKVTQSSRYLVKRTGEKVFLECVQDMDHENMFWYRQDPGLGLRLIYFSYDVKMKEKGDIPEGYSVSREKKERFSLILESASTNQTSMYLCASSPPGQGSYEQYFGPGTRLTVT.

The V call is TRBV7-2, the J call TRBJ1-1; perhaps TRBD1 as D (5 bases). Germline CDR1 is SGHTA and CDR2 is FQGNSA. Trimming shortened V by 3 bases and J by 5 bases, and 10 bases separated the two germline ends. The CDR3 has 13 amino acids. The CDR3 here is CASSFQGWTEAFF. CDR3 coding DNA: TGTGCCAGCAGCTTTCAGGGCTGGACTGAAGCTTTCTTT.

This clone showed up just once. This sequence joins TRBV19 and TRBJ2-7; TRBD1 aligns across 9 bases. The trim removed 4 bases at V and 3 bases at J, leaving 1 base unmatched. From germline, CDR1 is LNHDA and CDR2 SQIVND (reference sequence). The CDR3 has 13 amino acids. CDR3 sequence: CASSTGQGYEQYF. In DNA form, the CDR3 reads TGTGCCAGTAGTACGGGACAGGGCTACGAGCAGTACTTC.

This chain joins TRBV5-5 and TRBJ2-1; D uncertain. With 0 bases removed from V and 6 bases from J, the gap between germline ends came to 7 bases. This CDR3 region has 13 residues. Germline V CDR1 and CDR2: SGHKS, YYEKEE (reference sequence). The CDR3 reads CASSLGPVNEQFF. CDR3 bases: TGTGCCAGCAGCTTGGGCCCGGTCAATGAGCAGTTCTTC.

This chain uses TRBV20-1 with TRBJ2-3, with a weak D call TRBD2 (5 bases). The CDR3 spans 16 residues. Trimming stripped 3 bases from V and 5 bases from J, with 21 bases between. Germline V gene lookup returns CDR1 DFQATT and CDR2 SNEGSKA (reference sequence). The CDR3 reads CSASGPGKEGGDTQYF. The CDR3 DNA reads as TGCAGTGCTAGTGGCCCGGGGAAGGAAGGAGGAGATACGCAGTATTTT.

V usage is TRBV29-1 and J usage is TRBJ1-2; no reliable D call. Germline V gene lookup returns CDR1 SQVTM and CDR2 ANQGSEA. This CDR3 comprises 12 residues. The V gene lost 4 bases and the J gene lost 2 bases, with 8 bases spanning the gap. CDR3 DNA: TGCAGCGTTGGGGTGAGGAACTATGGCTACACCTTC. It yields the protein CSVGVRNYGYTF.

The chain is built from TRBV7-9 and TRBJ1-2; D not certain. The V end was cut by 1 base, the J end by 7 bases, with 13 bases between. The CDR3 totals 14 residues. Germline loops: CDR1 SEHNR, CDR2 FQNEAQ (reference sequence). The CDR3 region is CASSLDGSGLGYTF. CDR3 DNA: TGTGCCAGCAGCTTAGACGGGTCCGGACTTGGCTACACCTTC.

V is TRBV20-1 and J is TRBJ2-5, with D perhaps TRBD2 (6 bases). Per the germline V gene, CDR1 is DFQATT and CDR2 is SNEGSKA (reference sequence). CDR3 size: 14 residues. The germline V and J ends were trimmed by 3 bases and 2 bases, with 13 bases remaining between them. The CDR3 reads CSASGRLRQETQYF. CDR3 DNA sequence: TGCAGTGCTAGTGGGAGGCTTCGACAAGAGACCCAGTACTTC.

The chain couples TRBV11-2 to TRBJ1-1, with TRBD1 identical over 8 bases. J lost 2 bases, V lost 5 bases, and 7 bases had no gene match. The CDR3 extends over 15 amino acids. The germline V gene has CDR1 SGHAT and CDR2 FQNNGV. CDR3 nucleotide sequence: TGTGCCAGCAGCACCTCGGACAGGGCTAACACTGAAGCTTTCTTT. Protein: CASSTSDRANTEAFF.

The genes are TRBV5-1 and TRBJ2-5, with D uncertain. V was pared by 1 base and J by 2 bases, with 9 bases between. Germline V CDR1 and CDR2: SGHRS, YFSETQ. The CDR3 length is 14 residues. Here the CDR3 reads CASSLRETQETQYF. As DNA, the CDR3 is TGCGCCAGCAGCTTGCGAGAAACTCAAGAGACCCAGTACTTC. Full variable domain (rest looked up from reference TRBV5-1 and TRBJ2-5): KAGVTQTPRYLIKTRGQQVTLSCSPISGHRSVSWYQQTPGQGLQFLFEYFSETQRNKGNFPGRFSGRQFSNSRSEMNVSTLELGDSALYLCASSLRETQETQYFGPGTRLLVL.

V gene TRBV28 combines with J gene TRBJ1-2, with D possibly being TRBD1 (6 bases). V shed 2 bases and J shed 7 bases, with 11 bases lying between them. The germline gives CDR1 MDHEN, CDR2 SYDVKM. The CDR3 totals 13 residues. CDR3 DNA: TGTGCCAGCAGTTTACCCGTACAGGGTGGCTACACCTTC. This codes for CASSLPVQGGYTF.

This clone was found once. This sequence joins TRBV18 and TRBJ2-2, with 8 bases matching TRBD1. V trimming: 9 bases; J trimming: 10 bases; junction bases outside the gene matches: 13. Germline V gene sequence: CDR1 KGHSH, CDR2 LQKENI. This CDR3 has 14 amino acids. The CDR3: CASSPSGGFKELFF. CDR3 coding DNA: TGTGCCAGTTCCCCGTCAGGGGGCTTCAAGGAGCTGTTTTTT.

This clone came up many times. The chain employs TRBV5-1 and TRBJ2-7, with a tentative D call TRBD1 (5 bases). The CDR3 runs to 18 residues. Germline V gene sequence: CDR1 SGHRS, CDR2 YFSETQ. The V end lost 0 bases, the J end lost 0 bases, and 19 bases lay between the germline ends. The CDR3 DNA is TGCGCCAGCAGCTTGGGGGTTTCGGACACGATTGTCTCCTACGAGCAGTACTTC. Its protein product is CASSLGVSDTIVSYEQYF.

The V call is TRBV5-4, the J call TRBJ2-5; a possible D gene is TRBD2 (7 bases). CDR3 size: 14 residues. Trimming took off 4 bases at V and 4 bases at J, with 14 bases between the two ends. Germline lookup yields CDR1 SGHNT and CDR2 YYREEE (reference sequence). The CDR3 DNA follows: TGTGCCAGCAGCCCGAGGGGGGGCGGAGAGACCCAGTACTTC. Residues: CASSPRGGGETQYF.